The 27 T cell receptor beta chains below all came from one sample that was sequenced in a study of blood T cell repertoires in COVID-19. The table came from immunoSEQ multiplex PCR; TCRdb's copy has only in-frame clones and leaves some out. The sample records about 200,000 clones, around 90% being singletons. The material sequenced was peripheral blood. These receptors originate from a man in his sixties with active or convalescent COVID-19.

This clone was counted between two and nine times. The chain has TRBV18 and TRBJ1-5; TRBD1 is a possible D gene (5 bases). The CDR3 is made up of 13 amino acids. Germline V gene data show CDR1 as KGHSH and CDR2 as LQKENI. Trimming removed 2 bases at V and 7 bases at J, with 9 bases between. The CDR3 DNA reads as TGTGCCAGCTCACCATCAGGGTTCCAGCCCCAGCATTTT. Its translation is CASSPSGFQPQHF.

CDR3 loop: CASTPSQANYGYTF. As DNA, the CDR3 is TGTGCCAGTACCCCTTCGCAGGCTAACTATGGCTACACCTTC. The chain uses TRBV19 and TRBJ1-2; D unresolved. The CDR3 is made up of 14 amino acids. In germline, CDR1 is LNHDA, CDR2 SQIVND (reference sequence). Trimming took off 7 bases at V and 0 bases at J, with 12 bases between the two ends.

This sequence joins TRBV5-1 and TRBJ2-1; 8 bases agree with TRBD1. The CDR3 is made up of 17 amino acids. The germline CDR1 and CDR2 sequences are SGHRS and YFSETQ. V was pared by 4 bases and J by 9 bases, with 18 bases of the junction left unmatched. The CDR3 loop reads CASSRTSGQGPHGEQFF. DNA for the CDR3: TGCGCCAGCAGCCGTACGTCAGGACAGGGCCCCCACGGTGAGCAGTTCTTC.

V is TRBV14 and J is TRBJ1-5; D may be TRBD1 (6 bases). The length of the CDR3 is 13 residues. V lost 5 bases, J lost 5 bases, and 10 bases lay in between. CDR1 and CDR2 (germline): SGHDN, FVKESK. CDR3 loop: CASSMDSDQPQHF. In DNA, the CDR3 is TGTGCCAGCAGCATGGACAGCGATCAGCCCCAGCATTTT.

CDR3 nucleotide sequence: TGCGCCAGCAGTGCCGGGACAGGGGGGAATCAGCCCCAGCATTTT. It encodes CASSAGTGGNQPQHF. The V call is TRBV10-1, the J call TRBJ1-5, with 11 bases that match TRBD1. The CDR3 is 15 residues long. In germline, CDR1 is WNHNN, CDR2 SYGVQD (reference sequence). The J segment lost 4 bases and the V segment lost 4 bases, leaving 3 bases of the junction unmatched.

This rearrangement joins TRBV29-1 to TRBJ1-4; D unresolved. This CDR3 is 13 amino acids long. V shed 1 base and J shed 4 bases, with 7 bases lying between them. Germline values: CDR1 SQVTM, CDR2 ANQGSEA. The CDR3 reads CSVEASVNEKLFF. CDR3 bases: TGCAGCGTTGAAGCTTCAGTTAATGAAAAACTGTTTTTT.

This clone was counted a single time. This chain connects TRBV11-2 to TRBJ1-2; D not certain. Per germline, CDR1 SGHAT and CDR2 FQNNGV. Trimming cost V 3 bases and J 3 bases, with 8 bases left between them. CDR3 length: 13 amino acids. CDR3 in DNA: TGTGCCAGCAGCTTGGAGGAACACTATGGCTACACCTTC. Translated, it gives CASSLEEHYGYTF.

This chain's CDR3 is CASSPGQGTGTTLNEQFF. The CDR3 nucleotides read TGTGCCAGCAGTCCGGGACAGGGAACCGGGACTACCCTCAATGAGCAGTTCTTC. The chain couples TRBV6-6 to TRBJ2-1; 9 bases align to TRBD1. V lost 5 bases and J lost 6; bases outside the gene matches: 17. The CDR3 loop spans 18 amino acids. Germline V gives CDR1 MNHNY, CDR2 SVGAGI (reference sequence).

The V gene is TRBV19, the J gene TRBJ2-5, with D possibly matching TRBD2 (5 bases). The CDR3 is made up of 14 amino acids. V lost 6 bases to trimming and J lost 2 bases, with 13 bases between them. The V gene's germline CDR1 is LNHDA and CDR2 SQIVND (reference sequence). The DNA for the CDR3 is TGTGCCAGTAGGGAATCCCGACTACAAGAGACCCAGTACTTC. Translated, it gives CASRESRLQETQYF.

This CDR3 is CASSEGGGVQPQHF. DNA of the CDR3: TGTGCCAGCAGTGAAGGTGGAGGGGTTCAGCCCCAGCATTTT. V is TRBV2 and J is TRBJ1-5; weak D call: TRBD1 (5 bases). The CDR3 is 14 residues long. Trimming removed 1 base at V and 6 bases at J, with 10 bases between. CDR1 SNHLY and CDR2 FYNNEI come from the germline V gene.

V is TRBV7-9 and J is TRBJ2-7, with TRBD1 matching 10 bases. The V gene end was trimmed by 0 bases and the J gene end by 12 bases; junction bases not matched to a gene: 2. The CDR3 contains 12 residues. Germline values: CDR1 SEHNR, CDR2 FQNEAQ (reference sequence). The CDR3 loop is CASSLAGQGRYF. DNA for the CDR3: TGTGCCAGCAGCTTAGCGGGACAGGGGAGGTACTTC.

The chain links TRBV19 to TRBJ2-5, with TRBD1 as a possible D gene (6 bases). The ends were cut back, 1 base at V and 4 bases at J, with 10 bases in the middle. The CDR3 is made up of 14 amino acids. CDR1 is LNHDA, CDR2 SQIVND, per germline (reference sequence). CDR3: CASSIGPRGETQYF. The CDR3 coding sequence is TGTGCCAGTAGTATAGGACCCAGGGGAGAGACCCAGTACTTC.

The CDR3 coding sequence is TGCGCCAGCGCCGGGACAGGGGTTACCGGGGAGCTGTTTTTT. Translated: CASAGTGVTGELFF. The chain combines TRBV5-1 with TRBJ2-2; 10 bases map to TRBD1. With 7 bases clipped from V and 5 bases from J, the junction kept 5 bases outside the gene matches. Germline V gene lookup returns CDR1 SGHRS and CDR2 YFSETQ. The CDR3 runs to 14 residues.

CDR3 in amino acids: CASSPGWGSTNGELFF. CDR3 in DNA: TGTGCCAGCAGTCCAGGGTGGGGTTCAACGAACGGGGAGCTGTTTTTT. V is TRBV14 and J is TRBJ2-2; tentatively, D is TRBD1 (5 bases). The germline V and J ends were trimmed by 6 bases and 7 bases, with 21 bases remaining between them. CDR3 length equals 16 residues. Germline V gene data show CDR1 as SGHDN and CDR2 as FVKESK.

In its sample, this clone was seen once. The chain uses TRBV21-1 and TRBJ2-7; the table gives TRBD2 as D, unverified against the DNA. TRBV21-1 is a known pseudogene. CDR3 size: 15 residues. CDR3 sequence: CASSKLLDYAYEQYF. The CDR3 nucleotides read TGTGCCAGCAGCAAATTGCTGGACTACGCCTACGAGCAGTACTTC.

The gene calls are TRBV11-3 and TRBJ2-4, with no clear D. CDR1 and CDR2 from the germline V gene are SGHNT and YENEEA. This CDR3 has 10 residues. V dropped 0 bases and J dropped 13 bases, with 4 bases sitting between them. This CDR3 is CASSLDRQYF. CDR3 sequence (DNA): TGTGCCAGCAGCTTAGATAGACAGTACTTC.

The chain carries TRBV2 and TRBJ1-3; the D is unclear. The V end lost 8 bases, the J end lost 0 bases, and 8 bases lay between the germline ends. CDR3 length equals 13 residues. Germline V lookup: CDR1 SNHLY, CDR2 FYNNEI. The CDR3 spells CASHGDSGNTIYF. CDR3 nucleotide sequence: TGTGCCAGCCACGGGGACTCTGGAAACACCATATATTTT.

This clone was counted only a few times. The rearrangement links TRBV7-2 to TRBJ2-5, with D possibly TRBD2 on 6 matching bases. Trimming removed 5 bases at V and 3 bases at J, with 16 bases between. This CDR3 region has 15 residues. In germline, CDR1 is SGHTA, CDR2 FQGNSA. The CDR3 here is CASSPASGTEETQYF. The CDR3 bases are TGTGCCAGCAGCCCCGCGTCTGGGACTGAAGAGACCCAGTACTTC.

With respect to this clone: An end of the junction does not agree with germline; a read error may underlie this. The rearrangement joins TRBV3-1 (or the pseudogene TRBV3-2) to TRBJ1-1; D is perhaps TRBD1 (6 bases). Looked up from germline, CDR1 is LGHDT and CDR2 is YNNKEL (reference sequence). The CDR3 loop spans 11 amino acids. As DNA, the CDR3 is TGTGCCAGCCAGGGGAGCACTGAAGCGTGCTTT. Amino acid sequence: CASQGSTEACF.

This sequence joins TRBV18 and TRBJ2-1; D possibly corresponds to TRBD2 (6 bases). Germline CDR1 reads KGHSH; CDR2 reads LQKENI. The length of the CDR3 is 15 residues. V gave up 3 bases and J gave up 8 bases, with 17 bases separating them. CDR3 loop: CASSPFGGMSDEQFF. The CDR3 region has the DNA TGTGCCAGCTCACCCTTCGGGGGAATGTCGGATGAGCAGTTCTTC. Complete variable domain (other parts from reference TRBV18 and TRBJ2-1): NAGVMQNPRHLVRRRGQEARLRCSPMKGHSHVYWYRQLPEEGLKFMVYLQKENIIDESGMPKERFSAEFPKEGPSILRIQQVVRGDSAAYFCASSPFGGMSDEQFFGPGTRLTVL.

The chain joins TRBV5-1 to TRBJ2-3; 9 nucleotides agree with TRBD2. CDR3 size: 15 residues. Germline-derived CDR1 and CDR2 are SGHRS and YFSETQ. The trim removed 2 bases at V and 2 bases at J, leaving 3 bases unmatched. The CDR3 sequence: CASSLSGGNTDTQYF. Written as DNA, the CDR3 is TGCGCCAGCAGCTTAAGCGGGGGGAACACAGATACGCAGTATTTT.

In its sample, this clone was seen a few times. This rearrangement joins TRBV2 to TRBJ2-5, with 10 nucleotides matching TRBD1. The CDR3 has 14 amino acids. The V and J ends lost 5 bases and 5 bases, in that order; junction bases with no gene match: 5. The V gene's germline CDR1 is SNHLY and CDR2 FYNNEI. The CDR3 is CASSRDRGLETQYF. Written as DNA, the CDR3 is TGTGCCAGCAGTAGAGACAGGGGGCTGGAGACCCAGTACTTC.

This clone appeared a single time. This chain uses TRBV2 with TRBJ1-5, with 10 bases fitting TRBD1. With V trimmed by 1 base and J by 6 bases, 3 bases remained unmatched. There are 15 residues in the CDR3. CDR1 is SNHLY and CDR2 is FYNNEI in the germline V gene. CDR3 in amino acids: CASSEGWTGGQPQHF. The CDR3 bases are TGTGCCAGCAGTGAAGGATGGACAGGGGGTCAGCCCCAGCATTTT.

CDR3 protein: CASSLGAGTEAFF. The CDR3 DNA reads TGTGCCAGCAGCTTAGGGGCAGGCACTGAAGCTTTCTTT. The chain recombines TRBV7-9 with TRBJ1-1; unclear D gene. Germline CDR1 reads SEHNR; CDR2 reads FQNEAQ (reference sequence). The CDR3 is 13 amino acids. V lost 1 base, J lost 4 bases, and 7 bases lay in between.

CDR3 loop: CASSLLTGQETQYF. The CDR3 nucleotides read TGTGCCAGCAGCTTGCTGACAGGCCAAGAGACCCAGTACTTC. The chain uses TRBV5-4 and TRBJ2-5, with a possible D match to TRBD1 (6 bases). With 1 base removed from V and 1 base from J, the gap between germline ends came to 8 bases. CDR3 length: 14 amino acids. CDR1 and CDR2 from the germline V gene are SGHNT and YYREEE (reference sequence).

The chain links TRBV5-1 to TRBJ1-1, with D perhaps TRBD1 (5 bases). V lost 4 bases and J lost 5, with 12 bases in between. CDR1 is SGHRS and CDR2 is YFSETQ in the germline V gene. The CDR3 spans 13 residues. This chain's CDR3 is CASSGAQGTEAFF. In DNA form, the CDR3 reads TGCGCCAGCAGCGGGGCCCAAGGGACTGAAGCTTTCTTT.

The V gene is TRBV6-1, the J gene TRBJ1-5; possible D gene TRBD1, 5 bases. The CDR3 is 16 amino acids. The V end lost 2 bases, the J end lost 4 bases, and 15 bases lay between the germline ends. Looked up from germline, CDR1 is MNHNS and CDR2 is SASEGT. The DNA of the CDR3 is TGTGCCAGCAGTGAACACTTGACAGAATATAATCAGCCCCAGCATTTT. Translating it yields CASSEHLTEYNQPQHF.